Given below is one T cell receptor (beta chain) in context. The data are from a study of OX40 agonist ivuxolimab in advanced cancers. Across the whole study: The study treated patients with ivuxolimab, an agonistic anti-OX40 (CD134) antibody. The dose-escalation group included hepatocellular carcinoma, melanoma, renal cell carcinoma and head and neck cancer.

The germline V gene has CDR1 SNHLY and CDR2 FYNNEI. The CDR3 consists of 13 residues. V lost 9 bases and J 4 bases, leaving 12 bases between the germline ends. The method was immunoSEQ multiplex PCR; TCRdb's version includes in-frame clones alone and lacks a portion of them. The sample consists of 63,000 or so clones, about 90% of them appearing once. This chain joins TRBV2 and TRBJ1-4, with D possibly being TRBD1 (6 bases). Sample: CD4+ or CD8+ T cells sorted from blood, taken in a trial of the OX40 agonist ivuxolimab. This clonotype originated in an adult with an advanced solid tumor such as melanoma, head and neck, liver or kidney cancer. CDR3 nucleotide sequence: TGTGCCAGTGAGGGGGGGAATAATGAAAAACTGTTTTTT. It specifies CASEGGNNEKLFF.